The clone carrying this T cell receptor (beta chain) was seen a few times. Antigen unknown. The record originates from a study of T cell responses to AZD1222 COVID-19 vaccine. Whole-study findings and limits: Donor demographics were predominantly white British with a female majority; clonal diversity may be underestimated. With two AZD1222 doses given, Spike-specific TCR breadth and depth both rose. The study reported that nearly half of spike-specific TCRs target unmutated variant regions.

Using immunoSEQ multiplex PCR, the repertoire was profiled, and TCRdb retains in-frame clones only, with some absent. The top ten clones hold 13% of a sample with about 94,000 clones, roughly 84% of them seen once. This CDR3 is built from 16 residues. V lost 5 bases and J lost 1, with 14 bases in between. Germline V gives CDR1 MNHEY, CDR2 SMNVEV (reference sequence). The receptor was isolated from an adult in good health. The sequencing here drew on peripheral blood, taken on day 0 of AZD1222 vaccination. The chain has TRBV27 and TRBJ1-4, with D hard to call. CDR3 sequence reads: CASSPGTAITNEKLFF. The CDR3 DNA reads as TGTGCCAGCAGTCCCGGAACAGCCATAACTAATGAAAAACTGTTTTTT.